This entry lists 2 T cell receptor beta chains sequenced from one sample in a study of T cells in Graves' hyperthyroidism and ophthalmopathy. Authors of the study amplified TCR beta CDR3 regions from RNA transcripts. The HTBI primer set was used in a first-round RT-PCR of the TCR CDR3. TCRdb itself ran the multiplex PCR reads through MiXCR, one entry per CDR3 protein. The repertoire includes approximately 640,000 distinct CDR3 sequences, 17% of them detected once, and 15% to 18% sits in the top ten. Material: blood. These receptors were obtained from a man between 45 and 60 years old with Graves' hyperthyroidism.

The rearrangement links TRBV3-1 to TRBJ2-7; possibly TRBD2 for D (5 bases). CDR1 is LGHDT, CDR2 YNNKEL, per germline (reference sequence). The CDR3 extends over 16 amino acids. V lost 1 base to trimming and J lost 0 bases, with 13 bases between them. The CDR3 region is CASSQGMATNSYEQYF. CDR3 nucleotide sequence: TGTGCCAGCAGCCAAGGAATGGCGACTAACTCCTACGAGCAGTACTTC.

The chain couples TRBV27 to TRBJ2-2; no clear D. V was cut by 4 bases and J by 0 bases, with 9 bases left in between. This CDR3 is 15 amino acids long. Germline V lookup: CDR1 MNHEY, CDR2 SMNVEV (reference sequence). The CDR3 DNA reads TGTGCCAGCAGTTCCCTTGAGCCGAACACCGGGGAGCTGTTTTTT. Translating it yields CASSSLEPNTGELFF.